This TCR beta chain is drawn from a study of molecular identifiers for immune sequencing clone quantification. In the study overall: In replicates, RNA from approximately 20,000 or 100,000 naive CD8 cells was divided five ways and four parts were sequenced.

This CDR3 contains 15 residues. CDR1 and CDR2 from the germline V gene are PRHDT and FYEKMQ (reference sequence). Trimming shortened V by 0 bases and J by 1 base, and 4 bases separated the two germline ends. The study's findings and limits: Under 1% of molecules in naive cells, but over 97% of effector molecules, belonged to clones above 20 RNA copies. Because of identical TCR molecules sharing a barcode, sizes of highly expanded clones could be underestimated.

A word on this clonotype: The antigen is not known.

Previously reported methods and listed TCR primers produced the bulk TCR libraries. Using its own MiXCR run on the PCR reads, TCRdb lists one record per CDR3 protein. This table has roughly 300,000 distinct CDR3 sequences, roughly a quarter appearing once. The source is a human donor in good health. Some libraries in this study had Jurkat cell RNA spiked in. The sample was naive CD8+ T cells from blood, with Jurkat cell RNA spiked in. Subset in this sample: FACS-sorted CD8+CD4-CCR7+CD45RA+ naive T cells. The rearrangement joins TRBV13 to TRBJ2-6; D is unresolved. The CDR3 sequence: CASSLGISGANVLTF. The CDR3 bases are TGTGCCAGCAGCTTAGGGATATCTGGGGCCAACGTCCTGACTTTC.